These T cell receptor beta chains were read from a single sample in a study of regulatory dendritic cells for organ transplantation. Their target antigens are unknown. Generated by immunoSEQ multiplex PCR, the TCRdb table keeps only in-frame clones and is missing some. The sample has roughly 23,000 clones, over 75% seen once; the top ten hold about 0.25%. Source material: naive CD4+ T cells from blood cultured with dendritic cells. The receptors originated from a human donor in good health. Both conserved end residues are part of each CDR3. Each record gives: V gene, clone size, J gene, D gene, CDR3 DNA, CDR3 protein. A D gene is named only where the DNA matches it firmly. Clone size is stated in some rows and not others, as once, few, many or a class when expanded.

TRBV4-2	NA	TRBJ1-2	NA	TGTGCCAGCAGCCAAGACAGCTCCTATGGCTACACCTTC	CASSQDSSYGYTF
TRBV7-9	few	TRBJ1-6	NA	TGTGCCAGCAGCTTAGCGTTGTGGGGGGATTTCTATAATTCACCCCTCCACTTT	CASSLALWGDFYNSPLHF
TRBV6-5	NA	TRBJ1-4	NA	TGTGCCAGCAGTTACTCGGGGGCGCGGTATGAAAAACTGTTTTTT	CASSYSGARYEKLFF
TRBV7-9	NA	TRBJ2-3	TRBD2	TGTGCCAGCAGCCCCGCTAGCGGGGGGCGACCTAGCACAGATACGCAGTATTTT	CASSPASGGRPSTDTQYF
TRBV5-4	once	TRBJ2-7	NA	TGTGCCAGCAGCTTGGTGTATCAGGCGGGATCAAACTACGAGCAGTACTTC	CASSLVYQAGSNYEQYF
TRBV19	NA	TRBJ1-2	NA	TGTGCCAGTAGTATTAGAAGGGTCTCAATCTATGGCTACACCTTC	CASSIRRVSIYGYTF
TRBV19	few	TRBJ1-5	NA	TGTGCCAGTAGTATGACAGGATTCAATCAGCCCCAGCATTTT	CASSMTGFNQPQHF
TRBV7-9	NA	TRBJ2-4	NA	TGTGCCAGCAGCAACCGGTACAGTGTAAACATTCAGTACTTC	CASSNRYSVNIQYF
TRBV29-1	NA	TRBJ2-5	NA	TGCAGCGTTGAGTCGACAGGGAGGAAAGAGACCCAGTACTTC	CSVESTGRKETQYF
TRBV7-3	few	TRBJ2-3	NA	TGTGCCAGCAGCTTAAAACTAGTGACCGATACGCAGTATTTT	CASSLKLVTDTQYF
TRBV7-2	NA	TRBJ1-5	NA	TGTGCCAGCAGCCGGACGAGAGGCAATCAGCCCCAGCATTTT	CASSRTRGNQPQHF
TRBV6-5	NA	TRBJ1-2	NA	TGTGCCAGCAGGCAGTTGAGCTATGGCTACACCTTC	CASRQLSYGYTF
TRBV21-1	NA	TRBJ2-5	NA	TGTGCCAGCAGCAAAGCGGGCACACCGGGACTAGCGCGAGAGACCCAGTACTTC	CASSKAGTPGLARETQYF